The text below deals with one TCR beta chain. In the original workflow: For nucleated cells, counts were estimated from reference gene primer amplification. Assay used: immunoSEQ multiplex PCR; TCRdb lists only in-frame clones, some missing. Clonal size and the V and J genes are those of that table, whereas D and trimming came from the DNA. The sample carries about 100,000 clones, around three quarters recorded once. This specimen comes from a study of blood T cell repertoires in COVID-19. In the study overall: Samples of COVID-19 (acute and convalescent) were obtained from the United States, Italy and Spain.

Germline loops: CDR1 LGHNT, CDR2 FRNRAP. Trimming took 6 bases from V and 0 from J, leaving 9 bases between them. This CDR3 is built from 14 residues. Sequenced material: peripheral blood. V usage is TRBV12-5 and J usage is TRBJ1-5; no clear D gene. This clonotype was obtained from a man aged 45-65 years who had recovered from COVID-19. The CDR3 DNA follows: TGTGCTAGTGGACGGGAGACTAGCAATCAGCCCCAGCATTTT. As protein: CASGRETSNQPQHF.